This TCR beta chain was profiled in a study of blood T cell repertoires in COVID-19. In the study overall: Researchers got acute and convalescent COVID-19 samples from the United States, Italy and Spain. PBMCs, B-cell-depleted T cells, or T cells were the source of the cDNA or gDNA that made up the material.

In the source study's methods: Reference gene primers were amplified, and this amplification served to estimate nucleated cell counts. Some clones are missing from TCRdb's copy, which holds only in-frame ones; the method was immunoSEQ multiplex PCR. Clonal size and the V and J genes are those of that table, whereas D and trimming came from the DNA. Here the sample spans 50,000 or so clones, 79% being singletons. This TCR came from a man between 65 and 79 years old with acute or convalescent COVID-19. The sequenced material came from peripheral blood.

CDR3 sequence: CASSPFSGGNEKLFF. The CDR3 DNA reads as TGTGCCAGCAGCCCGTTCTCAGGGGGGAATGAAAAACTGTTTTTT. V usage is TRBV7-9 and J usage is TRBJ1-4, with TRBD1 matching over 7 bases. The CDR3 loop spans 15 amino acids. Looked up from germline, CDR1 is SEHNR and CDR2 is FQNEAQ (reference sequence). The J segment lost 5 bases and the V segment lost 5 bases, leaving 8 bases of the junction unmatched. Using reference TRBV7-9 and TRBJ1-4 for the parts outside the CDR3, the full variable domain is DTGVSQNPRHKITKRGQNVTFRCDPISEHNRLYWYRQTLGQGPEFLTYFQNEAQLEKSRLLSDRFSAERPKGSFSTLEIQRTEQGDSAMYLCASSPFSGGNEKLFFGSGTQLSVL.